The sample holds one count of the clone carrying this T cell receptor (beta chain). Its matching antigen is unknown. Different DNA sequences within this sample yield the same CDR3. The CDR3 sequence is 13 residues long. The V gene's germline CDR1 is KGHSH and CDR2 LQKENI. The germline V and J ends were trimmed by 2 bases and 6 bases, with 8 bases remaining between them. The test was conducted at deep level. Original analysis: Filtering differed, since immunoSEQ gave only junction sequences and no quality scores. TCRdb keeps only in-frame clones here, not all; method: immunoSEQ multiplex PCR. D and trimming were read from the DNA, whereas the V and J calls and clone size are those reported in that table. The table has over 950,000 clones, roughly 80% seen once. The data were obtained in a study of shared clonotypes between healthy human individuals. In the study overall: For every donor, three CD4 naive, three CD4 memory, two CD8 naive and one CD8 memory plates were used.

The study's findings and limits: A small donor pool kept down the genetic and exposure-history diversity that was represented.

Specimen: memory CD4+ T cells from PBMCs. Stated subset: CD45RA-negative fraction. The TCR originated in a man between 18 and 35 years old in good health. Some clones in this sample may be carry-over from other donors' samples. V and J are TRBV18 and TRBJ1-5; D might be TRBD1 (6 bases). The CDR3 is CASSPGGGQPQHF. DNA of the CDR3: TGTGCCAGCTCACCAGGGGGCGGTCAGCCCCAGCATTTT.